This is a list of T cell receptor beta chains from one sample in a study of blood T cell repertoires in COVID-19. Profiling relied on immunoSEQ multiplex PCR, and the TCRdb table lists in-frame clones only, not all of them. The sample yields over 200,000 clones, roughly 90% seen once. Specimen: PBMCs or T cells enriched from blood (not recorded which). These receptors all come from a woman in her twenties or thirties who had been exposed to COVID-19. CDR3s include the opening cysteine and the closing phenylalanine or tryptophan. Each record gives: J gene, V gene, D gene, CDR3 protein. D genes are given only for firm matches.

TRBJ1-2 | TRBV27 | TRBD1 | CASSLTGRGYGYTF
TRBJ1-2 | TRBV27 | - | CASSSPTQGDYGYTF
TRBJ2-7 | TRBV7-8 | - | CASSAGLARSYEQYF
TRBJ1-5 | TRBV5-1 | - | CASSLGDRSNQPQHF
TRBJ1-2 | TRBV5-1 | TRBD1 | CASSPTGVGYTF
TRBJ2-7 | TRBV5-6 | TRBD2 | CASSLGSGGSYEQYF
TRBJ1-1 | TRBV5-4 | TRBD1 | CASSFRTGGLNTEAFF
TRBJ2-3 | TRBV11-2 | TRBD2 | CASSVTAGTMPHTQYF
TRBJ1-5 | TRBV19 | TRBD1 | CASSMSRDRGGQPQHF
TRBJ1-6 | TRBV25-1 | - | CASGGLHSSYNSPLHF
TRBJ1-1 | TRBV19 | TRBD1 | CASQGDPNTEAFF
TRBJ1-1 | TRBV11-2 | - | CASTSPKNTEAFF
TRBJ1-6 | TRBV7-9 | TRBD1 | CASSFGTGRSSPLHF
TRBJ2-7 | TRBV11-2 | TRBD2 | CASSLVSGAHEQYF
TRBJ2-1 | TRBV27 | TRBD1 | CASSVRQGQTNEQFF
TRBJ1-1 | TRBV2 | - | CASSELAGTNTEAFF
TRBJ2-2 | TRBV11-2 | TRBD1 | CASRYWGQGDTGELFF
TRBJ2-1 | TRBV15 | - | CATSRHTNEQFF
TRBJ2-3 | TRBV19 | - | CASSIEGARADTQYF
TRBJ1-1 | TRBV10-3 | TRBD1 | CAISVRDRVNTEAFF
TRBJ1-3 | TRBV7-2 | - | CASSGNGFGNTIYF
TRBJ2-2 | TRBV11-3 | - | CASSLSRGYTGELFF
TRBJ1-3 | TRBV28 | - | CATLDSGNTIYF
TRBJ2-5 | TRBV5-1 | - | CASSYSGETQYF
TRBJ1-6 | TRBV11-2 | TRBD1 | CASSPGGSPLHF
TRBJ2-1 | TRBV9 | TRBD2 | CASSVDGTSGRNEQFF
TRBJ1-2 | TRBV27 | - | CASRGLPYGYTF
TRBJ2-5 | TRBV27 | - | CASSLSYQETQYF
TRBJ1-2 | TRBV9 | TRBD1 | CASTPSTGGDYGYTF
TRBJ1-2 | TRBV5-1 | - | CASSHGQGMASGYTF
TRBJ1-5 | TRBV19 | TRBD1 | CASSIGDSRGNQPQHF
TRBJ1-4 | TRBV5-1 | - | CASSLGQNEKLFF
TRBJ1-1 | TRBV30 | - | CAWSPGVTEAFF
TRBJ1-1 | TRBV3-1/TRBV3-2 | - | CASSQVLRGTEAFF
TRBJ1-5 | TRBV7-9 | TRBD1 | CASSPGGGNQPQHF
TRBJ1-4 | TRBV2 | TRBD1 | CASRTGWEEKLFF
TRBJ2-1 | TRBV6-5 | - | CASSYRGGYNEQFF
TRBJ1-1 | TRBV19 | TRBD1 | CASSTWDRTNTEAFF
TRBJ2-5 | TRBV27 | - | CASTSGETQYF
TRBJ1-5 | TRBV15 | TRBD1 | CATSRDLIGQGLKPQHF
TRBJ1-6 | TRBV30 | - | CAWSVNNSPLHF
TRBJ1-6 | TRBV27 | TRBD1 | CASSLLWDSNSPLHF
TRBJ1-2 | TRBV4-1 | TRBD1 | CASSEEGQGNYGYTF
TRBJ2-2 | TRBV2 | TRBD1 | CASSEVQGASGELFF